A single T cell receptor beta chain is shown here with its context. These data originate in a study of control samples from healthy donors and cancer patients. Germline CDR1 reads SGHDN; CDR2 reads FVKESK. This CDR3 region has 13 residues. V was shortened by 2 bases and J by 7 bases, with 8 bases between the two germline ends. The method was immunoSEQ multiplex PCR; TCRdb's version includes in-frame clones alone and lacks a portion of them. The table has 150,000 to 200,000 clones, over 85% seen once. V and J are TRBV14 and TRBJ2-2, with D tentatively TRBD1 (5 bases). Sequenced sample: blood. This receptor was taken from a young man in good health. The DNA for the CDR3 is TGTGCCAGCAGCCAAAATAGGGGCGGGGAGCTGTTTTTT. Amino acids: CASSQNRGGELFF. Filled out from reference TRBV14 and TRBJ2-2, the complete variable domain reads EAGVTQFPSHSVIEKGQTVTLRCDPISGHDNLYWYRRVMGKEIKFLLHFVKESKQDESGMPNNRFLAERTGGTYSTLKVQPAELEDSGVYFCASSQNRGGELFFGEGSRLTVL.